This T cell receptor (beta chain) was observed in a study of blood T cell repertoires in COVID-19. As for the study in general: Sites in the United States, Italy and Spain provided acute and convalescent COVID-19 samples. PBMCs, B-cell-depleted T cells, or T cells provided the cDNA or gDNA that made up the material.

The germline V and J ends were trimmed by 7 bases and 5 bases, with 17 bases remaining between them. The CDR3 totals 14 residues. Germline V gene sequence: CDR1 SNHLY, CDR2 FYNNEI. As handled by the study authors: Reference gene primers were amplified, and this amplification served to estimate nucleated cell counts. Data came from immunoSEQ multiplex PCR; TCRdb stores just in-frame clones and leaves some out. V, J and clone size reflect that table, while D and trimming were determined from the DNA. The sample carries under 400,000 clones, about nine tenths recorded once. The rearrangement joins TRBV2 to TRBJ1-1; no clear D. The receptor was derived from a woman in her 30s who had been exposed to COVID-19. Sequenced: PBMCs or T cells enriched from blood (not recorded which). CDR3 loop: CASTTRLVSTEAFF. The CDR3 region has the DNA TGTGCCAGCACCACGAGGTTGGTGAGTACTGAAGCTTTCTTT.